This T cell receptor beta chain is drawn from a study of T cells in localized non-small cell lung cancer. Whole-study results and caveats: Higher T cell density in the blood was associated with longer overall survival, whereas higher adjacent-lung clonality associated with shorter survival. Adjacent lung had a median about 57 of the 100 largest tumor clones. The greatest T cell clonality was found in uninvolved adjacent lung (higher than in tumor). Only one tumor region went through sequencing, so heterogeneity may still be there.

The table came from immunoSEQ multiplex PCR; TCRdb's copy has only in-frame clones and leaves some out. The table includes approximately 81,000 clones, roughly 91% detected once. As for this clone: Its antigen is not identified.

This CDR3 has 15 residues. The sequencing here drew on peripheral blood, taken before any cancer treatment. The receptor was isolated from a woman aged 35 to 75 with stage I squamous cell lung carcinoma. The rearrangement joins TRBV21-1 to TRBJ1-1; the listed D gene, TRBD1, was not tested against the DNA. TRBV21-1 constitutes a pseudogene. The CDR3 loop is CASSKRQGTNTEAFF. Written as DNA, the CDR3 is TGTGCCAGCAGCAAAAGACAGGGGACGAACACTGAAGCTTTCTTT.